The present T cell receptor (beta chain) was sequenced within a study of Ad26.COV2.S vaccination and SARS-CoV-2 variants. Treatment in this sample: 15 to 20 received Ad26.COV2.S at low or high dose, single or two shots; roughly 5 received placebo; per-sample allocation not given. All samples were drawn on day 63, counting from the first vaccine or placebo injection. J was trimmed by 4 bases and V by 0 bases; bases with no gene match: 1. Germline V gene lookup returns CDR1 PRHDT and CDR2 FYEKMQ (reference sequence). The CDR3 is made up of 15 amino acids. TCRdb keeps only in-frame clones here, not all; method: immunoSEQ multiplex PCR. The repertoire holds under 250,000 clones, 70% to 90% seen once, with just under 3% in the top ten.

Sequences were derived from peripheral blood, sampled in a trial of Ad26.COV2.S vaccine versus placebo. The chain carries TRBV13 and TRBJ1-5; 9 bases align to TRBD1. The sequence came from a person aged 18-65 years who received the Ad26.COV2.S COVID-19 vaccine or a placebo. The CDR3 DNA reads as TGTGCCAGCAGCTTAGGGACAGGGGGAAATCAGCCCCAGCATTTT. Its translation is CASSLGTGGNQPQHF. Using reference TRBV13 and TRBJ1-5 for the parts outside the CDR3, the full variable domain is AAGVIQSPRHLIKEKRETATLKCYPIPRHDTVYWYQQGPGQDPQFLISFYEKMQSDKGSIPDRFSAQQFSDYHSELNMSSLELGDSALYFCASSLGTGGNQPQHFGDGTRLSIL.